This T cell receptor (beta chain) was identified during a study of T-cell reconstitution after alpha-beta-depleted transplantation in children. It was with unique molecular identifiers that the TCRbeta library was prepared. TCRdb independently ran MiXCR on the PCR reads; one entry per CDR3 protein. This sample has a few hundred thousand distinct CDR3 sequences, with approximately 12% found just once. This CDR3 contains 19 residues. Germline trimming cut 6 bases from V and 0 bases from J; bases unmatched to any gene: 10. The chain uses TRBV12-3 or TRBV12-4 and TRBJ2-2; 13 bases agree with TRBD2. The source is a human donor who donated a stem cell graft to a child with combined immunodeficiency. This material consisted of PBMCs from the stem cell graft donor, taken from the stem cell graft. CDR3 nucleotide sequence: TGTGCCAGCAGCCAACATTGGACTAGCGGGGGACCGAACACCGGGGAGCTGTTTTTT. Translating it yields CASSQHWTSGGPNTGELFF.